The 17 T cell receptor beta chains presented below share a single source sample, sequenced in a study of blood T cells in healthy people across ages. Combining a sample-barcoded 5' primer with a J-beta primer mix, a second PCR ran for roughly 7 to 11 cycles. Using its own MiXCR run on the 5' RACE reads, TCRdb lists one record per CDR3 protein. This table has hundreds of thousands of distinct CDR3 sequences, about 61% appearing once. The source material was blood. Receptors were obtained from a man aged 35 to 55 in good health.

V is TRBV28 and J is TRBJ1-4; perhaps TRBD1 as D (5 bases). In germline, CDR1 is MDHEN, CDR2 SYDVKM. Trimming took 4 bases from V and 5 from J, leaving 11 bases between them. This CDR3 has 14 amino acids. CDR3 nucleotides: TGTGCCAGCAGTTCCGGGGCGGAGAATGAAAAACTGTTTTTT. This translates into CASSSGAENEKLFF. Looking up the rest from reference TRBV28 and TRBJ1-4 gives the full variable domain: DVKVTQSSRYLVKRTGEKVFLECVQDMDHENMFWYRQDPGLGLRLIYFSYDVKMKEKGDIPEGYSVSREKKERFSLILESASTNQTSMYLCASSSGAENEKLFFGSGTQLSVL.

This chain uses TRBV7-9 with TRBJ2-5; a weak D match, TRBD1 (5 bases). CDR1 is SEHNR, CDR2 FQNEAQ, per germline (reference sequence). The CDR3 contains 14 residues. V shed 2 bases and J shed 2 bases, with 9 bases lying between them. The CDR3: CASSLPSGQETQYF. CDR3 coding DNA: TGTGCCAGCAGCTTACCCTCAGGGCAAGAGACCCAGTACTTC.

This clonotype turned up a few times. V usage is TRBV20-1 and J usage is TRBJ1-1; D not certain. This CDR3 is 13 amino acids long. The V and J ends lost 5 bases and 4 bases respectively, with 14 bases between them. Germline values: CDR1 DFQATT, CDR2 SNEGSKA (reference sequence). In DNA form, the CDR3 reads TGCAGTGCTGTTGAATGGAACGCCACTGAAGCTTTCTTT. This gives the protein CSAVEWNATEAFF.

This clonotype has ten or more counts. A junction boundary mismatches the germline segment, possibly from a read error. The gene calls are TRBV5-1 and TRBJ2-3, with 7 bases fitting TRBD2. CDR1 is SGHRS and CDR2 is YFSETQ in the germline V gene. The CDR3 totals 13 residues. The CDR3 loop reads CASSLAGTDTQYF. The CDR3 nucleotides read TGTGCCAGCAGCCTAGCGGGCACAGATACGCAGTATTTT.

The rearrangement joins TRBV6-6 to TRBJ2-5; 7 bases line up with TRBD2. Unmatched junction bases numbered 9, after V lost 8 bases and J lost 3 bases. The CDR3 consists of 14 residues. From germline, CDR1 is MNHNY and CDR2 SVGAGI (reference sequence). CDR3 DNA sequence: TGTGCCAGCCAGCTCCTGGCGGGAGAAGAGACCCAGTACTTC. Its translation is CASQLLAGEETQYF.

This clonotype was counted a single time. V usage is TRBV13 and J usage is TRBJ1-1; 7 nucleotides line up with TRBD1. The V and J ends lost 5 bases and 1 base, in that order; junction bases with no gene match: 13. Germline V lookup: CDR1 PRHDT, CDR2 FYEKMQ (reference sequence). The CDR3 has 17 residues. For the CDR3, the DNA is TGTGCCAGCAGCCCACCACAACCTTGGACAGGGAACACTGAAGCTTTCTTT. Its translation: CASSPPQPWTGNTEAFF.

In this sample, this clonotype turned up a few times. The chain employs TRBV29-1 and TRBJ2-5, with 7 bases lining up with TRBD2. The CDR3 spans 13 residues. Germline V CDR1 and CDR2: SQVTM, ANQGSEA. J lost 3 bases, V lost 3 bases, and 4 bases had no gene match. CDR3 amino acids: CSVEWLAEETQYF. DNA of the CDR3: TGCAGCGTTGAGTGGCTAGCGGAAGAGACCCAGTACTTC.

The rearrangement uses TRBV4-2 and TRBJ2-5; 9 bases agree with TRBD2. The germline CDR1 and CDR2 sequences are LGHNA and YNFKEQ. V was pared by 4 bases and J by 1 base, with 19 bases of the junction left unmatched. The CDR3 contains 20 residues. CDR3 in amino acids: CASSLRASGEPPAVQETQYF. The CDR3 region has the DNA TGTGCCAGCAGCCTCCGCGCTAGCGGGGAACCTCCCGCCGTCCAAGAGACCCAGTACTTC.

This rearrangement joins TRBV4-1 to TRBJ2-4; 9 bases fit TRBD1. Trimming took 0 bases from V and 13 from J; bases not matched to a gene: 13. The CDR3 is 16 amino acids. CDR1 MGHRA and CDR2 YSYEKL come from the germline V gene. DNA for the CDR3: TGCGCCAGCAGCCAAGATAAAGGGACAGGGCTCTTGGGGCAGTACTTC. This encodes CASSQDKGTGLLGQYF.

This clonotype was counted only a few times. This CDR3 reads CASSLATSGGAEETQYF. CDR3 nucleotides: TGCGCCAGCAGCCTCGCGACTAGCGGGGGGGCAGAAGAGACCCAGTACTTC. The J gene is TRBJ2-5, the V gene TRBV5-1; 14 bases are a match to TRBD2. The CDR3 loop spans 17 amino acids. The J segment lost 3 bases and the V segment lost 4 bases, leaving 8 bases of the junction unmatched. Germline assignment: CDR1 SGHRS and CDR2 YFSETQ.

The chain uses TRBV10-3 and TRBJ1-2, with 8 nucleotides matching TRBD1. Germline V gene sequence: CDR1 ENHRY, CDR2 SYGVKD. The J segment lost 3 bases and the V segment lost 2 bases, leaving 5 bases of the junction unmatched. The CDR3 is made up of 15 amino acids. The CDR3 reads CAISESGQGHYGYTF. In nucleotides, the CDR3 is TGTGCCATCAGTGAGAGCGGACAGGGACACTATGGCTACACCTTC.

This chain uses TRBV4-1 with TRBJ1-4; TRBD1 matches at 9 bases. With 5 bases clipped from V and 13 bases from J, the junction kept 14 bases outside the gene matches. Germline V gene data show CDR1 as MGHRA and CDR2 as YSYEKL. This CDR3 is built from 15 residues. DNA of the CDR3: TGCGCCAGCAGCTACCCGGGACAGGGAAGAATCGGACTGTTTTTT. Its protein is CASSYPGQGRIGLFF.

This clonotype occurred a few times. This chain links TRBV20-1 with TRBJ2-3; tentatively, D is TRBD2 (5 bases). The CDR3 spans 13 residues. The germline V gene has CDR1 DFQATT and CDR2 SNEGSKA (reference sequence). V dropped 3 bases and J dropped 1 base, with 8 bases sitting between them. In DNA, the CDR3 is TGCAGTGCTAGCCGGGGAGGCACAGATACGCAGTATTTT. This sequence encodes CSASRGGTDTQYF.

The V and J genes are TRBV13 and TRBJ2-3; TRBD2 is a possible D gene (7 bases). Looked up from germline, CDR1 is PRHDT and CDR2 is FYEKMQ (reference sequence). V lost 4 bases to trimming and J lost 6 bases, with 23 bases between them. The CDR3 is made up of 17 amino acids. The CDR3 sequence is CASSSPRGEAGADTQYF. CDR3 nucleotide sequence: TGTGCCAGCAGCTCACCAAGGGGGGAGGCGGGAGCGGATACGCAGTATTTT.

The chain recombines TRBV6-6 with TRBJ2-4; 8 bases fit TRBD1. Germline values: CDR1 MNHNY, CDR2 SVGAGI (reference sequence). This CDR3 contains 14 residues. V shed 10 bases and J 7 bases; nucleotides not matched to a gene: 12. The CDR3 sequence is CATQLDRDVNIQYF. The CDR3 coding sequence is TGTGCCACCCAATTGGACAGGGATGTTAACATTCAGTACTTC.

The V call is TRBV7-3, the J call TRBJ2-7; D possibly corresponds to TRBD2 (5 bases). The CDR3 totals 15 residues. The V gene lost 5 bases and the J gene lost 7 bases, with 21 bases spanning the gap. Germline assignment: CDR1 SGHTA and CDR2 FQGTGA. DNA of the CDR3: TGTGCCAGCAGCGTCACTAGTTTAACCGACAATGAGCAGTACTTC. This encodes CASSVTSLTDNEQYF.

This clonotype was observed a handful of times. The rearrangement uses TRBV6-5 and TRBJ2-1, with 7 bases aligning to TRBD2. Germline V gene sequence: CDR1 MNHEY, CDR2 SVGAGI. CDR3 length: 16 residues. After removal of 0 bases from V and 6 bases from J, the junction contained 8 bases not matched to a gene. The CDR3 nucleotides are TGTGCCAGCAGTTACTCGGCGGGAGTCGTATTCAATGAGCAGTTCTTC. Translated, it gives CASSYSAGVVFNEQFF.